Each of the 7 T cell receptor beta chains below was sequenced from the same sample in a study of cytomegalovirus exposure and HLA in healthy donors. The PCR was carried out with 60 Vbeta primers and 13 Jbeta primers. Using immunoSEQ multiplex PCR, the repertoire was profiled, and TCRdb retains in-frame clones only, with some absent. The data show around 70,000 clones, about four fifths seen once. The sequenced sample consisted of PBMCs. Receptors were obtained from a male donor in good health and CMV-seropositive.

Only a few counts were recorded for this clone. The chain is built from TRBV13 and TRBJ2-3; perhaps TRBD2 as D (5 bases). The germline CDR1 and CDR2 sequences are PRHDT and FYEKMQ (reference sequence). This CDR3 has 13 residues. The V and J ends lost 1 base and 6 bases respectively, with 8 bases between them. The CDR3 DNA reads as TGTGCCAGCAGCTTAGCCTCGGGGGATACGCAGTATTTT. This encodes CASSLASGDTQYF.

The chain employs TRBV27 and TRBJ2-5; TRBD1 agrees at 7 bases. The CDR3 runs 13 residues. Trimming removed 5 bases from V and 5 bases from J; junction bases left unmatched: 5. Per germline, CDR1 MNHEY and CDR2 SMNVEV (reference sequence). The CDR3 sequence is CASSIGGRETQYF. Here the CDR3 DNA reads TGTGCCAGCAGTATAGGGGGCCGGGAGACCCAGTACTTC.

The V call is TRBV29-1, the J call TRBJ2-5, with 7 bases lining up with TRBD1. This CDR3 region has 13 residues. Germline V lookup: CDR1 SQVTM, CDR2 ANQGSEA. V was clipped by 6 bases and J by 4 bases; unmatched bases: 8. The CDR3 sequence: CSVWDSARETQYF. The CDR3 nucleotides read TGCAGCGTCTGGGACAGCGCGCGAGAGACCCAGTACTTC.

The CDR3 protein is CASSLRQGRDGYTF. CDR3 in DNA: TGTGCCAGCAGCTTACGACAGGGCCGGGACGGCTACACCTTC. This rearrangement joins TRBV7-2 to TRBJ1-2; 7 bases map to TRBD1. The CDR3 spans 14 residues. J lost 8 bases, V lost 2 bases, and 8 bases had no gene match. CDR1 SGHTA and CDR2 FQGNSA come from the germline V gene.

The chain links TRBV7-7 to TRBJ2-7; TRBD1 is a possible D gene (7 bases). Germline V lookup: CDR1 SSHAT, CDR2 FNYEAQ (reference sequence). Trimming took 5 bases from V and 3 from J, leaving 11 bases between them. This CDR3 contains 13 residues. This chain's CDR3 is CASSAGQLYEQYF. Written as DNA, the CDR3 is TGTGCCAGCAGCGCGGGACAGCTCTACGAGCAGTACTTC.

The rearrangement links TRBV5-4 to TRBJ2-1, with 8 bases that match TRBD1. Germline-derived CDR1 and CDR2 are SGHNT and YYREEE (reference sequence). Germline trimming cut 5 bases from V and 0 bases from J; bases unmatched to any gene: 7. The CDR3 covers 16 residues. The chain's CDR3 is CASRPQGVGSYNEQFF. Written as DNA, the CDR3 is TGTGCCAGCAGACCACAGGGGGTGGGCTCCTACAATGAGCAGTTCTTC.

As to this clone: The junction differs from germline at one of its ends, possibly a read error. J is TRBJ2-5 and V is TRBV9, with 10 bases aligning to TRBD2. CDR1 and CDR2 from the germline V gene are SGDLS and YYNGEE. CDR3 length: 15 amino acids. The CDR3 reads CASSVGQTSGEGINF. The CDR3 region has the DNA TGTGCCAGCAGCGTAGGCCAAACTAGCGGGGAGGGCATAAACTTC.